This T cell receptor (beta chain) emerged from a study of OX40 agonist ivuxolimab in advanced cancers. Overall study: The dose-escalation cohort had hepatocellular carcinoma, melanoma, renal cell or head and neck cancer. Findings of the study overall: CD8+ T cells showed, on average, more clonal expansion than CD4+ cells.

TCRdb's table, derived via immunoSEQ multiplex PCR, lists solely in-frame clones and lacks some. The sample carries under 85,000 clones, 84% recorded once. As for this clone: Antigen unknown.

This CDR3 spans 17 amino acids. V shed 0 bases and J shed 0 bases, with 12 bases lying between them. Germline V gene lookup returns CDR1 LGHNT and CDR2 FRNRAP. The chain links TRBV12-5 to TRBJ1-5; D may be TRBD1 (5 bases). The starting material was CD4+ or CD8+ T cells sorted from blood, obtained in a trial of the OX40 agonist ivuxolimab. This receptor was taken from an adult with an advanced solid tumor such as melanoma, head and neck, liver or kidney cancer. The CDR3 sequence is CASGLVSDSHSNQPQHF. Written as DNA, the CDR3 is TGTGCTAGTGGTTTGGTTTCAGACAGTCATAGCAATCAGCCCCAGCATTTT. The full variable domain, in which reference TRBV12-5 and TRBJ1-5 provide the parts outside the CDR3, is DARVTQTPRHKVTEMGQEVTMRCQPILGHNTVFWYRQTMMQGLELLAYFRNRAPLDDSGMPKDRFSAEMPDATLATLKIQPSEPRDSAVYFCASGLVSDSHSNQPQHFGDGTRLSIL.